The 4 T cell receptor beta chains in this list originate from one sample, sequenced in a study of blood T cell repertoires in COVID-19. Method: immunoSEQ multiplex PCR; TCRdb's copy keeps in-frame clones and lacks some. This repertoire shows 9,000 to 10,000 clones, roughly four fifths found once; its top ten account for approximately 37%. The sequenced sample consisted of peripheral blood. Source of these receptors: a human donor in a cohort sampled during active COVID-19.

The chain recombines TRBV7-3 with TRBJ2-3; 7 bases align to TRBD2. Per germline, CDR1 SGHTA and CDR2 FQGTGA. This CDR3 is 12 amino acids long. Trimming at V came to 5 bases and at J to 11 bases, leaving 7 bases not matched to a gene. CDR3 in DNA: TGTGCCAGCAGCGTTAGCGGGTCCGGGCAGTATTTT. Translation gives CASSVSGSGQYF.

This chain connects TRBV11-3 to TRBJ2-7; 11 nucleotides match TRBD2. Germline assignment: CDR1 SGHNT and CDR2 YENEEA. Trimming cost V 5 bases and J 5 bases; bases outside gene matches: 11. The CDR3 length is 16 residues. CDR3 bases: TGTGCCAGCAGCCCGCTAGCGGGGGGTCCCCTAAACGAGCAGTACTTC. Translation: CASSPLAGGPLNEQYF. Combining the CDR3 with reference TRBV11-3 and TRBJ2-7 gives the whole variable domain EAGVVQSPRYKIIEKKQPVAFWCNPISGHNTLYWYLQNLGQGPELLIRYENEEAVDDSQLPKDRFSAERLKGVDSTLKIQPAELGDSAVYLCASSPLAGGPLNEQYFGPGTRLTVT.

This clone was seen only a few times. The V call is TRBV6-6, the J call TRBJ2-7, with D possibly matching TRBD2 (6 bases). The V gene's germline CDR1 is MNHNY and CDR2 SVGAGI (reference sequence). The CDR3 loop spans 14 amino acids. V was clipped by 4 bases and J by 5 bases, with 15 bases between them. The CDR3: CASSLRRVGDEQYF. For the CDR3, the DNA is TGTGCCAGCAGTTTGAGGAGGGTTGGGGACGAGCAGTACTTC.

This chain uses TRBV11-2 with TRBJ1-1; weak D call: TRBD1 (6 bases). The CDR3 sequence is 15 residues long. Per germline, CDR1 SGHAT and CDR2 FQNNGV. The ends were cut back, 4 bases at V and 2 bases at J, with 14 bases in the middle. The CDR3 region is CASSSAWGRNTEAFF. The CDR3 nucleotides read TGTGCCAGCAGCTCGGCATGGGGGCGCAACACTGAAGCTTTCTTT. The full variable domain, its missing parts supplied by reference TRBV11-2 and TRBJ1-1, is EAGVAQSPRYKIIEKRQSVAFWCNPISGHATLYWYQQILGQGPKLLIQFQNNGVVDDSQLPKDRFSAERLKGVDSTLKIQPAKLEDSAVYLCASSSAWGRNTEAFFGQGTRLTVV.